The 5 T cell receptor beta chains below were found in one sample sequenced in a study of monozygotic twins with inflammatory bowel disease. With the 5' RACE reads reprocessed, TCRdb shows one record per CDR3 protein and no DNA. The sample has 310,000 or so distinct CDR3 sequences; the top ten hold approximately 2%. Material: blood. The source of these receptors is a human donor with ulcerative colitis or Crohn's disease, or a healthy co-twin of an affected twin (not recorded which).

The chain joins TRBV20-1 to TRBJ2-1; the D gene TCRdb calls, TRBD2, cannot be checked with no DNA. The germline CDR1 and CDR2 sequences are DFQATT and SNEGSKA (reference sequence). The CDR3 is made up of 15 amino acids. CDR3 residues: CSARETISGYNEQFF.

The chain is built from TRBV20-1 and TRBJ2-3; the D call of TRBD2 rests on TCRdb alone, since no DNA is present to check it. In germline, CDR1 is DFQATT, CDR2 SNEGSKA (reference sequence). The CDR3 is 17 amino acids. CDR3 loop: CSASGGAGLADTDTQYF.

The chain recombines TRBV5-1 with TRBJ2-3; without DNA, the TCRdb call of TRBD1 cannot be checked. The CDR3 is 14 amino acids. The germline gives CDR1 SGHRS, CDR2 YFSETQ. CDR3 loop: CASSLGDSTDTQYF.

This chain joins TRBV4-3 and TRBJ2-5; the TCRdb call, TRBD1, lacks DNA for checking. Germline-derived CDR1 and CDR2 are LGHNA and YSLEER. The CDR3 totals 15 residues. The CDR3 sequence: CASSQDGAHQETQYF.

J is TRBJ2-1 and V is TRBV7-2. This CDR3 region has 13 residues. The germline gives CDR1 SGHTA, CDR2 FQGNSA. Here the CDR3 reads CASSFAAYNEQFF.